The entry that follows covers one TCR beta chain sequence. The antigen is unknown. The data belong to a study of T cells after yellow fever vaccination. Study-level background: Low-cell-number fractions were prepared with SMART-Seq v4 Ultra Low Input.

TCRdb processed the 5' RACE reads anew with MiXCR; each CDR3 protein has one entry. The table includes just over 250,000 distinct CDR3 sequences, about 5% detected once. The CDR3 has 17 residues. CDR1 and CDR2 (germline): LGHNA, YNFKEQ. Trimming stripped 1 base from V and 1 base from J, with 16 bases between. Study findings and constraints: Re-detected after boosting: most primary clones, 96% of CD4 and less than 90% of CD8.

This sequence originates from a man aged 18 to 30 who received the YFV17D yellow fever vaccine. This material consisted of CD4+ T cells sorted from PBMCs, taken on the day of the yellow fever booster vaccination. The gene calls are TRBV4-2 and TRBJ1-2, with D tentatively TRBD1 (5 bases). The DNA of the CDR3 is TGTGCCAGCAGCCAAGGAGCGGGAGGGGACGTTAACTATGGCTACACCTTC. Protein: CASSQGAGGDVNYGYTF.